This T cell receptor beta chain was captured by sequencing in a study of CD8 T cells in Susac syndrome. CDR3 length: 16 residues. The ends lost 6 bases at V and 3 bases at J; junction bases unmatched: 7. CD8+ and CD4+ T cells circulating in blood were sequenced for TCR beta. The healthy controls were matched to patients by age and sex. FACS was used to enrich TEMRA cells, whereas the CD8+ and CD4+ T cells were obtained by negative isolation. Reverse transcription of roughly 0.45 to 1 ug RNA used random hexamers. The CDR3 of TCR beta was amplified by immunoSEQ multiplex PCR across 54 Vbeta and 13 Jbeta. Each CDR3 protein gets one entry after TCRdb re-called the immunoSEQ multiplex PCR reads with MiXCR. The data contain around 130,000 distinct CDR3 sequences, less than 95% of them seen just once; the ten biggest clones take up 0.095% to 0.1%.

The rearrangement links TRBV12-3 or TRBV12-4 to TRBJ2-1; 11 nucleotides agree with TRBD2. Source material: CD4+ T cells from PBMCs. This receptor was obtained from a human donor in good health. The CDR3, as DNA: TGTGCCAGCAGCCACCCGACTAGCGGGAACTACAATGAGCAGTTCTTC. It is translated as CASSHPTSGNYNEQFF.